The following is a TCR beta chain sequence with its context. This entry is derived from a study of blood T cell repertoires in COVID-19. Study-level background: The study drew acute and convalescent COVID-19 samples from the United States, Italy and Spain. From T cells, B-cell-depleted T cells, or PBMCs came the material, which was cDNA or gDNA.

Sequenced by immunoSEQ multiplex PCR; TCRdb stores in-frame clones only, minus some. The sample includes under 200,000 clones, 65% to 90% of them seen just once. Sequencing used PBMCs or T cells enriched from blood (not recorded which). The sequence came from a woman aged 60-75 years with acute COVID-19.

The CDR3 bases are TGTGCCAGCTTTTCCCGGGAGGACAATCAGCCCCAGCATTTT. Translated, it gives CASFSREDNQPQHF. The chain links TRBV6-6 to TRBJ1-5; no definite D call. The V gene's germline CDR1 is MNHNY and CDR2 SVGAGI (reference sequence). V was cut by 8 bases and J by 3 bases, with 14 bases left in between. The CDR3 extends over 14 amino acids.